The present TCR beta chain was sequenced within a study of blood T cell repertoires in COVID-19. Study-wide context: COVID-19 samples, acute and convalescent, were from the United States, Italy and Spain. From T cells, B-cell-depleted T cells, or PBMCs came the material, which was cDNA or gDNA.

Original analysis: Counts of nucleated cells, estimated from reference gene primer amplification, were obtained. Sequencing used immunoSEQ multiplex PCR; TCRdb keeps in-frame clones, though not all of them. V and J calls and clone size are copied from that table; D and trimming were computed from the DNA. In the table there are 100,000 to 150,000 clones, approximately 89% of which are singletons. From germline, CDR1 is SGHVS and CDR2 FNYEAQ. The CDR3 has 15 residues. Trimming removed 8 bases from V and 2 bases from J, with 16 bases in between. Seattle patients were enrolled while actively infected and followed longitudinally. In its sample, this clone was seen a few times.

The chain uses TRBV7-6 and TRBJ2-1; possible D gene TRBD2, 5 bases. The receptor was isolated from a woman at least 80 years old with COVID-19, enrolled during active disease. The sample consisted of peripheral blood. In DNA, the CDR3 is TGTGCCAGCGCACCCAGCGGCCAACCCTACAATGAGCAGTTCTTC. This sequence encodes CASAPSGQPYNEQFF.